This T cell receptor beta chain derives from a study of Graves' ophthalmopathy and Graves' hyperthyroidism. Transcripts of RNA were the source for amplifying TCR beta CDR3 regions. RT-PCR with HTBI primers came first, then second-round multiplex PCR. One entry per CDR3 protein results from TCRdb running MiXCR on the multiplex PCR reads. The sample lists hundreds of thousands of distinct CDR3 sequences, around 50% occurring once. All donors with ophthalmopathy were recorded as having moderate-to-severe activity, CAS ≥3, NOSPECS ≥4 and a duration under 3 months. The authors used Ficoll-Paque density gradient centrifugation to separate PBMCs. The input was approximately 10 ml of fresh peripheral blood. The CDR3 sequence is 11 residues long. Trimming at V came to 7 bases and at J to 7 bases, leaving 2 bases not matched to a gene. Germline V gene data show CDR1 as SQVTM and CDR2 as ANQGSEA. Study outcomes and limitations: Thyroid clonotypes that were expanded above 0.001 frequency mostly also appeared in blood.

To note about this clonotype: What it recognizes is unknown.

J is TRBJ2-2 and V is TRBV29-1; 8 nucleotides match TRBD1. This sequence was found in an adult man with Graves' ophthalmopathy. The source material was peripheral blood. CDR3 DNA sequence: TGCAGCGGACAGGGGAACGGGGAGCTGTTTTTT. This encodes CSGQGNGELFF.